Described below is a single T cell receptor (beta chain) sequence and its context. This clone appeared a few times. Its specific antigen is unknown. The record has no base qualities; no much larger clone is one base away. Trimming takes 2 bases from V and 1 base from J, and the germline ends sit 6 bases apart. The CDR3 has 14 amino acids, counting the end cysteine and phenylalanine. Only the CDR3 DNA is retained, 42 bases long and in frame from the first base. For CDR1 and CDR2, the germline V gene lists MDHEN and SYDVKM. In the prospective study, participants were roughly 18 to 100 years old, resided in 20 to 30 geographic areas of the United States, and were enrolled through a virtual design. In the prospective study, participants were assigned to cohorts based on the clinical history participants reported in a screening survey and a study questionnaire. ImmuneRACE Cohort 3 recovered participants were defined by two consecutive negative NP/OP PCR tests, healthcare professional clearance, or symptom resolution. In the prospective study, mobile phlebotomists collected whole blood, serum and a nasopharyngeal or oropharyngeal swab from each participant. Prospective study participants could optionally give additional blood draws and questionnaires over an approximately 2-month period. Before DNA extraction, prospective study blood samples were shipped either frozen or at room temperature.

These data come from a study of blood T cell repertoires in COVID-19 (dated by TCRdb to 2018 to 2021). The study in broad terms: The collaborator samples originated in the United States, Italy and Spain and spanned the acute and convalescent phases of COVID-19. The material from the prospective study consisted of cDNA or gDNA derived from T cells, B-cell-depleted T cells, or PBMCs. Subjects who had been exposed to COVID-19, were actively infected with it, or had recovered from it provided the deeply sampled blood TCRbeta repertoires that made up the dataset. A freely available public database, intended as a resource for researchers studying the immune response to SARS-CoV-2, is where the repertoires were released. Samples came from the ongoing ImmuneRACE study (first 160 participants) plus 1,254 subjects from 6 global collaborators. A de-identified subject ID, COVID-19 status, age in years and sex were almost always included in the sample metadata. HLA class I and class II types, where available, came from metadata supplied by the sample provider rather than from assay-based typing. The full study reports these points: Clinical and demographic metadata were provided uncurated, with the amount varying by source and participant.

TCRbeta CDR3 regions were amplified from genomic DNA by means of the immunoSEQ Assay, a bias-controlled multiplex PCR. The authors' pipeline ran thus. The number of nucleated cells in each sample was estimated from the amplification of reference gene primers within the assay. Sequence reads were collapsed and filtered to measure the absolute abundance of every unique TCRbeta CDR3 rearrangement. For each sample, productive Simpson clonality was calculated as the square root of Simpson's diversity index over productive rearrangements. Sourced from immuneACCESS, this table was stored by TCRdb with only in-frame sequences that have V and J called. A share of the clones is absent; for the studies checked, an unresolved V gene accounts for under half, and the remainder has no known explanation. Clone size and the V and J calls come from that table; the DNA yielded D and trimming. Recorded for this sample are hundreds of thousands of clones; roughly 90% of them occurred a single time. The top ten clones comprise around 2.9% of the sample.

In this chain, TRBV28 is recombined with TRBJ1-5; a weak D assignment points to TRBD1 (5 bases agree). The clonotype originates from a woman between 45 and 60 years old who had recovered from COVID-19. Material: PBMCs or T cells enriched from blood (not recorded which). The DNA reads as follows: TGTGCCAGCAGTTTAGGGGGGAGCAATCAGCCCCAGCATTTT. It codes for CASSLGGSNQPQHF.